These 5 T cell receptor beta chains came from one sample sequenced in a study. TCRdb re-analysed the 5' RACE reads in MiXCR, keeping a single row per CDR3 protein. The sample lists under 35,000 distinct CDR3 sequences; around 22% were seen once. Sequenced material: memory CD4+ T cells sorted from blood. Subset: memory CD4+ T cells, CD4+CD45RO+CD25-. All receptors derive from a female donor with breast cancer.

This clonotype is medium-sized in the sample. This chain joins TRBV6-5 and TRBJ1-1; D is unresolved. The CDR3 loop spans 12 amino acids. Per germline, CDR1 MNHEY and CDR2 SVGAGI. Trimming pared 6 bases from V and 3 bases from J, leaving 8 bases between. This CDR3 reads CASSTRDTEAFF. CDR3 DNA: TGTGCCAGCAGCACGCGGGACACTGAAGCTTTCTTT.

The J gene is TRBJ2-3, the V gene TRBV4-2, with 7 bases aligning to TRBD1. The V and J ends lost 5 bases and 2 bases, in that order; junction bases with no gene match: 7. CDR1 is LGHNA, CDR2 YNFKEQ, per germline. The CDR3 has 15 residues. CDR3: CASSALQGDTDTQYF. CDR3 in DNA: TGTGCCAGCAGCGCCCTTCAGGGGGACACAGATACGCAGTATTTT.

The V gene is TRBV5-6, the J gene TRBJ1-6; the D is unclear. CDR1 and CDR2 (germline): SGHDT, YYEEEE. CDR3 length: 10 amino acids. Trimming removed 3 bases from V and 18 bases from J, with 10 bases in between. CDR3 protein: CASSWLSPHF. The CDR3 DNA sequence: TGTGCCAGCAGCTGGCTCTCCCCCCACTTT. Together with reference TRBV5-6 and TRBJ1-6, the CDR3 gives the full variable domain: DAGVTQSPTHLIKTRGQQVTLRCSPKSGHDTVSWYQQALGQGPQFIFQYYEEEERQRGNFPDRFSGHQFPNYSSELNVNALLLGDSALYLCASSWLSPHFGNGTRLTVT.

This clonotype was observed a few times. This chain uses TRBV5-1 with TRBJ2-7; no definite D call. Per the germline V gene, CDR1 is SGHRS and CDR2 is YFSETQ. This CDR3 spans 12 amino acids. Deletions cut 0 bases from V and 6 bases from J, with 7 bases between. The CDR3 loop reads CASSLDPLEQYF. CDR3 coding DNA: TGCGCCAGCAGCTTGGACCCCCTCGAGCAGTACTTC.

This clonotype was seen more than once but under ten times. The chain carries TRBV29-1 and TRBJ2-5, with TRBD2 as a possible D gene (6 bases). Germline V CDR1 and CDR2: SQVTM, ANQGSEA. V lost 4 bases and J 4 bases, leaving 19 bases between the germline ends. This CDR3 spans 15 amino acids. CDR3 bases: TGCAGCGTTGGGAGGGTTGGGAACGACGGAGAGACCCAGTACTTC. Protein product: CSVGRVGNDGETQYF.